The 26 T cell receptor beta chains given below trace back to one sample, sequenced in a study of cytomegalovirus exposure and HLA in healthy donors. A multiplex PCR was run with 60 Vbeta primers and 13 Jbeta primers. Data came from immunoSEQ multiplex PCR; TCRdb stores just in-frame clones and leaves some out. In the table there are about 120,000 clones, roughly 82% of which are singletons. Specimen: PBMCs. The receptors come from a woman between 18 and 29 years old in good health and CMV-seronegative.

The chain employs TRBV7-2 and TRBJ2-3; 12 positions match TRBD2. V shed 2 bases, J shed 0 bases, and the junction held 9 bases outside the gene matches. The CDR3 has 19 amino acids. Germline-derived CDR1 and CDR2 are SGHTA and FQGNSA. This CDR3 reads CASSLRTPTSGGSTDTQYF. The CDR3 DNA is TGTGCCAGCAGCTTAAGGACCCCGACTAGCGGGGGTAGCACAGATACGCAGTATTTT.

The rearrangement links TRBV25-1 to TRBJ1-2; perhaps TRBD1 as D (6 bases). V lost 1 base to trimming and J lost 4 bases, with 13 bases between them. The CDR3 contains 15 residues. Germline loops: CDR1 MGHDK, CDR2 SYGVNS. The CDR3 reads CASSESGTPGYGYTF. CDR3 in DNA: TGTGCCAGCAGTGAATCCGGGACACCCGGCTATGGCTACACCTTC.

The chain is built from TRBV19 and TRBJ1-5; perhaps TRBD1 as D (5 bases). The CDR3 is made up of 15 amino acids. Trimming left V 3 bases short and J 1 base short, with 10 bases between. CDR1 and CDR2 (germline): LNHDA, SQIVND (reference sequence). The chain's CDR3 is CASSINPGSNQPQHF. The CDR3 nucleotides read TGTGCCAGTAGTATTAACCCAGGGAGCAATCAGCCCCAGCATTTT.

The chain employs TRBV9 and TRBJ2-5; no definite D call. The CDR3 is 14 residues long. With 4 bases removed from V and 0 bases from J, the gap between germline ends came to 10 bases. Germline V CDR1 and CDR2: SGDLS, YYNGEE. The CDR3 sequence: CASSPHNYQETQYF. CDR3 bases: TGTGCCAGCAGCCCTCATAACTACCAAGAGACCCAGTACTTC. Together with reference TRBV9 and TRBJ2-5, the CDR3 gives the full variable domain: DSGVTQTPKHLITATGQRVTLRCSPRSGDLSVYWYQQSLDQGLQFLIQYYNGEERAKGNILERFSAQQFPDLHSELNLSSLELGDSALYFCASSPHNYQETQYFGPGTRLLVL.

The chain couples TRBV18 to TRBJ1-1; TRBD1 aligns across 8 bases. In germline, CDR1 is KGHSH, CDR2 LQKENI. V trimming: 3 bases; J trimming: 8 bases; junction bases outside the gene matches: 2. There are 12 residues in the CDR3. In DNA, the CDR3 is TGTGCCAGCTCACCCGGGGACAGGGAAGCTTTCTTT. Amino acid sequence: CASSPGDREAFF.

The sample holds a few counts of this clone. The V call is TRBV5-1, the J call TRBJ2-1; 12 nucleotides line up with TRBD2. V lost 4 bases and J lost 9; bases outside the gene matches: 11. This CDR3 spans 16 amino acids. Per germline, CDR1 SGHRS and CDR2 YFSETQ. This chain's CDR3 is CASSIPTSGSLSEQFF. As DNA, the CDR3 is TGCGCCAGCAGCATCCCGACTAGCGGGAGTTTGAGTGAGCAGTTCTTC.

This clone has a single count. The chain combines TRBV5-6 with TRBJ1-6; no firm D call. V gave up 0 bases and J gave up 0 bases, with 4 bases separating them. Germline loops: CDR1 SGHDT, CDR2 YYEEEE. The CDR3 totals 15 residues. As DNA, the CDR3 is TGTGCCAGCAGCTTGGCGAGCTCCTATAATTCACCCCTCCACTTT. As protein: CASSLASSYNSPLHF.

CDR3 sequence: CASSLAGRGEQYF. DNA of the CDR3: TGTGCCAGCAGCTTAGCGGGGAGAGGCGAGCAGTACTTC. The V call is TRBV7-6, the J call TRBJ2-7, with a weak D call TRBD2 (5 bases). V was clipped by 0 bases and J by 6 bases, with 9 bases between them. CDR1 is SGHVS and CDR2 is FNYEAQ in the germline V gene. The CDR3 has 13 residues.

The J gene is TRBJ2-3, the V gene TRBV19, with 9 positions matching TRBD2. Germline V lookup: CDR1 LNHDA, CDR2 SQIVND (reference sequence). The CDR3 sequence is 16 residues long. V trimming: 3 bases; J trimming: 2 bases; junction bases outside the gene matches: 6. CDR3 region: CASSILAGGITDTQYF. The CDR3 region has the DNA TGTGCCAGTAGTATCTTGGCGGGGGGGATCACAGATACGCAGTATTTT.

This clone was recorded a few times. V usage is TRBV25-1 and J usage is TRBJ1-4; 7 nucleotides line up with TRBD1. Germline CDR1 and CDR2: MGHDK and SYGVNS. Losses at the gene ends were 4 bases for V and 8 bases for J; bases not matched to a gene: 7. This CDR3 comprises 14 residues. The CDR3 DNA reads TGTGCCAGCAGTGTCCGGGACAGCGTAGAAAAACTGTTTTTT. Amino acids: CASSVRDSVEKLFF.

This chain joins TRBV7-2 and TRBJ2-1; weak D call: TRBD2 (6 bases). V lost 5 bases to trimming and J lost 8 bases, with 19 bases between them. CDR3 size: 15 residues. Germline V gives CDR1 SGHTA, CDR2 FQGNSA. DNA of the CDR3: TGTGCCAGCAGCCTTCGGGACTCCTGGGGGTATGAGCAGTTCTTC. It specifies CASSLRDSWGYEQFF.

The gene calls are TRBV5-4 and TRBJ1-2, with unresolved D. The germline gives CDR1 SGHNT, CDR2 YYREEE (reference sequence). The CDR3 totals 15 residues. V lost 0 bases and J lost 7, with 16 bases in between. In nucleotides, the CDR3 is TGTGCCAGCAGCTTGGGAGGAGAAGAACTGGGTGGCTACACCTTC. Residues: CASSLGGEELGGYTF.

The rearrangement joins TRBV27 to TRBJ2-7; D gene ambiguous. The V and J ends lost 3 bases and 2 bases respectively, with 8 bases between them. The CDR3 spans 13 residues. Germline V gene lookup returns CDR1 MNHEY and CDR2 SMNVEV (reference sequence). The CDR3 DNA follows: TGTGCCAGCAGTTTGGCAGGAACCTACGAGCAGTACTTC. Translating it yields CASSLAGTYEQYF.

This sequence joins TRBV7-9 and TRBJ1-2; TRBD1 agrees at 10 bases. The trim removed 4 bases at V and 2 bases at J, leaving 4 bases unmatched. The germline gives CDR1 SEHNR, CDR2 FQNEAQ (reference sequence). The length of the CDR3 is 15 residues. CDR3 residues: CASSSMGQGNYGYTF. CDR3 nucleotides: TGTGCCAGCAGCTCAATGGGACAGGGGAACTATGGCTACACCTTC.

The chain employs TRBV5-1 and TRBJ2-1; possible D gene TRBD2, 6 bases. CDR3 length equals 15 residues. V lost 3 bases and J 5 bases, leaving 15 bases between the germline ends. The germline CDR1 and CDR2 sequences are SGHRS and YFSETQ. CDR3 in amino acids: CASSWSSAGNNEQFF. CDR3 DNA sequence: TGCGCCAGCAGCTGGAGTTCGGCGGGAAACAATGAGCAGTTCTTC.

This clone was observed a few times. At one boundary the junction diverges from the germline segment, which might be a read error. The chain links TRBV2 to TRBJ2-6; 8 bases map to TRBD2. CDR1 is SNHLY, CDR2 FYNNEI, per germline. There are 20 residues in the CDR3. This CDR3 is CASERSGGGQGSSGANGLTF. As DNA, the CDR3 is TGTGCCAGCGAAAGGTCTGGCGGGGGGCAGGGGAGCTCTGGGGCCAACGGCCTGACTTTC. Based on the CDR3 plus reference TRBV2 and TRBJ2-6, the full variable domain is EPEVTQTPSHQVTQMGQEVILRCVPISNHLYFYWYRQILGQKVEFLVSFYNNEISEKSEIFDDQFSVERPDGSNFTLKIRSTKLEDSAMYFCASERSGGGQGSSGANGLTFGAGSRLTVL.

V usage is TRBV27 and J usage is TRBJ1-5, with D perhaps TRBD1 (6 bases). Germline loops: CDR1 MNHEY, CDR2 SMNVEV (reference sequence). This CDR3 comprises 14 residues. The ends were cut back, 5 bases at V and 5 bases at J, with 13 bases in the middle. As DNA, the CDR3 is TGTGCCAGCAGTCCACCAGGGGCGGATCAGCCCCAGCATTTT. As protein: CASSPPGADQPQHF.

This chain joins TRBV4-1 and TRBJ1-2; TRBD1 matches 12 bases. Germline V gene lookup returns CDR1 MGHRA and CDR2 YSYEKL. V was pared by 3 bases and J by 2 bases, with 1 base of the junction left unmatched. The CDR3 consists of 15 residues. Here the CDR3 DNA reads TGCGCCAGCAGCCAGGGACAGGGGGCGAACTATGGCTACACCTTC. Translation: CASSQGQGANYGYTF.

J is TRBJ1-1 and V is TRBV6-6; no clear D. The CDR3 loop spans 12 amino acids. Trimming cost V 6 bases and J 8 bases, with 13 bases left between them. Germline CDR1 is MNHNY and CDR2 is SVGAGI (reference sequence). In DNA, the CDR3 is TGTGCCAGCAGCCCCGGGGAGTCCGAAGCTTTCTTT. Its translation: CASSPGESEAFF.

The count of this clone is one. CDR3 in DNA: TGTGCCAGCAGCTTCGGTTGGCTAGCGGGGTCGAACACCGGGGAGCTGTTTTTT. It yields the protein CASSFGWLAGSNTGELFF. The rearrangement links TRBV7-2 to TRBJ2-2; TRBD2 matches 9 bases. V lost 3 bases, J lost 0 bases, and 8 bases stayed unmatched. Germline CDR1 is SGHTA and CDR2 is FQGNSA. This CDR3 contains 18 residues.

This clone was seen more than once but under ten times. The gene calls are TRBV6-6 and TRBJ1-2, with a possible D match to TRBD1 (6 bases). V was cut by 4 bases and J by 1 base, with 10 bases left in between. CDR1 is MNHNY, CDR2 SVGAGI, per germline (reference sequence). The CDR3 consists of 14 residues. This chain's CDR3 is CASSLIQGNYGYTF. CDR3 sequence (DNA): TGTGCCAGCAGTTTAATACAGGGTAACTATGGCTACACCTTC.

There are a few counts of this clone. The rearrangement joins TRBV6-1 to TRBJ2-1; D is undetermined. The CDR3 extends over 14 amino acids. V dropped 1 base and J dropped 12 bases, with 16 bases sitting between them. The germline CDR1 and CDR2 sequences are MNHNS and SASEGT. The CDR3 is CASSEEVAQDRQFF. The CDR3 DNA sequence: TGTGCCAGCAGTGAAGAGGTGGCCCAGGATCGGCAGTTCTTC.

The V call is TRBV12-5, the J call TRBJ1-3; D not resolved. V lost 1 base to trimming and J lost 0 bases, with 16 bases between them. Germline-derived CDR1 and CDR2 are LGHNT and FRNRAP. The CDR3 is made up of 18 amino acids. The CDR3 nucleotides are TGTGCTAGTGGTTTGGCTGTCGTTCCGGGAACCTCTGGAAACACCATATATTTT. Its protein is CASGLAVVPGTSGNTIYF.

The V and J genes are TRBV5-5 and TRBJ1-5; D ambiguous. Trimming stripped 2 bases from V and 0 bases from J, with 9 bases between. There are 15 residues in the CDR3. Germline loops: CDR1 SGHKS, CDR2 YYEKEE (reference sequence). CDR3 amino acids: CASSFAYYSNQPQHF. CDR3 DNA sequence: TGTGCCAGCAGCTTCGCGTATTATAGCAATCAGCCCCAGCATTTT.

The chain uses TRBV7-2 and TRBJ2-3; a possible D gene is TRBD1 (5 bases). The V and J ends lost 4 bases and 6 bases respectively, with 11 bases between them. This CDR3 is 13 amino acids long. Germline V gene data show CDR1 as SGHTA and CDR2 as FQGNSA. The CDR3 loop reads CASSSMSGDTQYF. Written as DNA, the CDR3 is TGTGCCAGCAGCTCGATGTCAGGGGATACGCAGTATTTT.

The V gene is TRBV5-1, the J gene TRBJ2-3; 8 nucleotides agree with TRBD1. This CDR3 is built from 16 residues. The trim removed 4 bases at V and 0 bases at J, leaving 7 bases unmatched. Germline V gene data show CDR1 as SGHRS and CDR2 as YFSETQ. CDR3 bases: TGCGCCAGCAGCCGTGGACAGGGCCCTAGCACAGATACGCAGTATTTT. Amino acid sequence: CASSRGQGPSTDTQYF.